The T cell receptor (beta chain) described here comes from a study of OX40 agonist ivuxolimab in advanced cancers. Findings and caveats of the study: Undetermined was the antigen specificity of the expanded peripheral T cells.

Regarding this clone: The antigen is not known.

Germline CDR1 is SGHNT and CDR2 is YYREEE (reference sequence). CDR3 length equals 16 residues. The ends lost 4 bases at V and 5 bases at J; junction bases unmatched: 13. Assay: immunoSEQ multiplex PCR; the TCRdb copy retains only in-frame clones and omits some. The sample lists about 23,000 clones; 84% were seen once. The TCR originated in an adult with an advanced solid tumor such as melanoma, head and neck, liver or kidney cancer. The V gene is TRBV5-4, the J gene TRBJ2-7; 9 nucleotides agree with TRBD1. The specimen was CD4+ or CD8+ T cells sorted from blood, collected in a trial of the OX40 agonist ivuxolimab. CDR3 bases: TGTGCCAGCAGCCCCGAAACAGGGGGCGCGGAGGACGAGCAGTACTTC. This translates into CASSPETGGAEDEQYF.